This record concerns one T cell receptor (beta chain) sequence. Data came from immunoSEQ multiplex PCR; TCRdb stores just in-frame clones and leaves some out. Of 56,000 or so clones in the sample, 89% were seen once. The sample belongs to a study of T cell changes during pregnancy in multiple sclerosis. The receptor comes from a female donor with multiple sclerosis, enrolled in a pregnancy study. Sequencing used peripheral blood, obtained after pregnancy.

The CDR3 is CASSRASGNEQFF. The CDR3 nucleotides read TGTGCCAGCAGCAGGGCATCGGGCAATGAGCAGTTCTTC. The chain uses TRBV28 and TRBJ2-1; tentative D call: TRBD1 (5 bases). Trimming stripped 6 bases from V and 6 bases from J, with 12 bases between. Germline loops: CDR1 MDHEN, CDR2 SYDVKM. This CDR3 is built from 13 residues.